In its sample, the clone carrying this T cell receptor (beta chain) was seen once. This sample was taken from a study of blood T cell repertoires in COVID-19. On the study more broadly: PBMCs, B-cell-depleted T cells, or T cells were the source of the cDNA or gDNA that made up the material.

V was clipped by 5 bases and J by 3 bases; unmatched bases: 10. Germline assignment: CDR1 MNHEY and CDR2 SVGAGI. The CDR3 covers 15 residues. In the authors' workflow: Reference gene primer amplification in the assay estimated nucleated cell counts. Assay: immunoSEQ multiplex PCR; the TCRdb copy retains only in-frame clones and omits some. V, J and clone size reflect that table, while D and trimming were determined from the DNA. The sample carries about 120,000 clones, approximately 88% recorded once. The rearrangement joins TRBV6-5 to TRBJ2-7, with TRBD2 matching 7 bases. The material sequenced was peripheral blood. The sequence was obtained from a man aged 45 to 65 with acute or convalescent COVID-19. The CDR3 DNA is TGTGCCAGCAGTCGGGCCTGGCGGGGGATCTACGAGCAGTACTTC. Translating gives CASSRAWRGIYEQYF.